The 26 T cell receptor beta chains presented below share a single source sample, sequenced in a study of control samples from healthy donors and cancer patients. The assay was immunoSEQ multiplex PCR, and TCRdb's table has in-frame clones only and misses some. The sample lists some 40,000 clones, around 88% seen once, with about 22% in the top ten. The source material was PBMCs. The receptors originated from a woman aged 55-70 years with lung cancer.

The V gene is TRBV20-1, the J gene TRBJ2-3; D possibly uses TRBD1 or TRBD2 (6 bases each). Germline V gene lookup returns CDR1 DFQATT and CDR2 SNEGSKA (reference sequence). This CDR3 is 11 amino acids long. V was clipped by 4 bases and J by 9 bases, with 11 bases between them. This chain's CDR3 is CSAIGGRTQYF. The DNA of the CDR3 is TGCAGTGCTATAGGGGGGCGCACGCAGTATTTT.

This chain joins TRBV11-3 and TRBJ2-5, with 12 nucleotides matching TRBD1. Germline CDR1 reads SGHNT; CDR2 reads YENEEA. Trimming took 5 bases from V and 6 from J; bases not matched to a gene: 13. CDR3 size: 17 residues. Written as DNA, the CDR3 is TGTGCCAGCAGCCCGGGTTCCGGGACAGGGGGCGACCAGACCCAGTACTTC. Translating gives CASSPGSGTGGDQTQYF.

This chain joins TRBV9 and TRBJ1-2, with TRBD1 matching over 9 bases. There are 17 residues in the CDR3. V dropped 3 bases and J dropped 3; count of bases not matched to a gene: 12. The germline gives CDR1 SGDLS, CDR2 YYNGEE. The CDR3 here is CASSGVLRDRVHYGYTF. CDR3 bases: TGTGCCAGCAGCGGTGTCCTCCGGGACAGGGTCCACTATGGCTACACCTTC.

The chain employs TRBV5-1 and TRBJ2-3; D is unclear. CDR1 is SGHRS, CDR2 YFSETQ, per germline. V was trimmed by 3 bases and J by 4 bases, leaving 3 bases between them. The CDR3 spans 11 residues. CDR3 bases: TGCGCCAGCAGCTCTTCAGATACGCAGTATTTT. It translates to CASSSSDTQYF.

V and J are TRBV5-8 and TRBJ1-5; D gene uncertain. Trimming left V 4 bases short and J 1 base short, with 18 bases between. The CDR3 runs 17 residues. Per the germline V gene, CDR1 is SGHTS and CDR2 is YDEGEE. CDR3 nucleotide sequence: TGTGCCAGCAGCCTGGGCACTAGGACCACAAGCAATCAGCCCCAGCATTTT. Translating it yields CASSLGTRTTSNQPQHF.

This chain uses TRBV12-3 or TRBV12-4 with TRBJ2-5; no firm D call. CDR3 length: 13 amino acids. Deletions cut 3 bases from V and 2 bases from J, with 7 bases between. The chain's CDR3 is CASSFESQETQYF. As DNA, the CDR3 is TGTGCCAGCAGTTTTGAGAGTCAAGAGACCCAGTACTTC.

CDR3 sequence: CASSSSYEQYF. The CDR3 nucleotides read TGTGCCAGCAGTTCCTCCTACGAGCAGTACTTC. J is TRBJ2-7 and V is TRBV12-3 or TRBV12-4; D is uncertain. The CDR3 spans 11 residues. V lost 4 bases and J 0 bases, leaving 1 base between the germline ends.

The sample holds one count of this clone. The CDR3 reads CASSPPQLAGGPGEQYF. The CDR3 region has the DNA TGTGCCAGCAGCCCACCTCAACTAGCGGGAGGGCCGGGCGAGCAGTACTTC. V usage is TRBV6-2 or TRBV6-3 and J usage is TRBJ2-7; TRBD2 matches 13 bases. This CDR3 is 17 amino acids long. Germline V gene data show CDR1 as MNHEY and CDR2 as SVGEGT. V lost 6 bases, J lost 6 bases, and 14 bases stayed unmatched.

The gene calls are TRBV6-4 and TRBJ1-6; D is undetermined. V lost 2 bases to trimming and J lost 5 bases, with 4 bases between them. Germline V lookup: CDR1 MRHNA, CDR2 SNTAGT. This CDR3 comprises 13 residues. Written as DNA, the CDR3 is TGTGCCAGCAGTGACAGGGATAATTCACCCCTCCACTTT. Protein: CASSDRDNSPLHF.

V gene TRBV19 combines with J gene TRBJ2-7; D remains ambiguous. This CDR3 has 11 amino acids. Between the trimmed V and J ends, which lost 4 bases and 5 bases, there was a span of 6 bases. CDR1 and CDR2 from the germline V gene are LNHDA and SQIVND (reference sequence). Here the CDR3 reads CASSRADEQYF. The DNA for the CDR3 is TGTGCCAGTAGTAGGGCAGACGAGCAGTACTTC.

In this sample, this clone turned up a few times. The chain uses TRBV19 and TRBJ1-1; D perhaps matches TRBD1 (5 bases). This CDR3 is 14 amino acids long. V lost 6 bases and J 4 bases, leaving 15 bases between the germline ends. CDR1 and CDR2 (germline): LNHDA, SQIVND (reference sequence). CDR3 in DNA: TGTGCCAGTAGGCCGGAGGGGAGAATCACTGAAGCTTTCTTT. It translates to CASRPEGRITEAFF.

The rearrangement uses TRBV5-5 and TRBJ1-1, with D tentatively TRBD1 (5 bases). Trimming shortened V by 4 bases and J by 8 bases, and 18 bases separated the two germline ends. Germline V gene lookup returns CDR1 SGHKS and CDR2 YYEKEE (reference sequence). The CDR3 loop spans 14 amino acids. The CDR3 region is CASSLGTSRREAFF. The CDR3 DNA reads TGTGCCAGCAGCCTCGGGACGTCTAGGAGGGAAGCTTTCTTT.

V gene TRBV6-5 combines with J gene TRBJ2-7; possible D gene TRBD1, 5 bases. The CDR3 loop spans 14 amino acids. The V end was cut by 3 bases, the J end by 5 bases, with 14 bases between. Germline CDR1 MNHEY, CDR2 SVGAGI. The CDR3, as DNA: TGTGCCAGCAGTTATCGAACAGGCGGACACGAGCAGTACTTC. Amino acid sequence: CASSYRTGGHEQYF.

The J gene is TRBJ2-7, the V gene TRBV11-2; unclear D gene. The CDR3 has 16 residues. The V end lost 0 bases, the J end lost 0 bases, and 12 bases lay between the germline ends. CDR1 and CDR2 (germline): SGHAT, FQNNGV. CDR3 loop: CASSLDGGRPSYEQYF. In DNA form, the CDR3 reads TGTGCCAGCAGCTTAGACGGCGGACGGCCCTCCTACGAGCAGTACTTC.

The V call is TRBV3-1 (or the pseudogene TRBV3-2), the J call TRBJ2-1, with 9 bases aligning to TRBD1. V lost 7 bases, J lost 2 bases, and 3 bases stayed unmatched. The CDR3 runs to 14 residues. The germline V gene encodes CDR1 LGHDT and CDR2 YNNKEL (reference sequence). The CDR3 loop reads CASTDRGTYNEQFF. For the CDR3, the DNA is TGTGCCAGCACGGACAGGGGAACCTACAATGAGCAGTTCTTC.

The chain combines TRBV5-5 with TRBJ2-3; weak D call: TRBD2 (6 bases). Germline assignment: CDR1 SGHKS and CDR2 YYEKEE (reference sequence). With 2 bases removed from V and 1 base from J, the gap between germline ends came to 23 bases. This CDR3 contains 19 residues. The CDR3 loop is CASSLGTPLARTRTDTQYF. The CDR3 DNA is TGTGCCAGCAGCTTAGGAACCCCGCTAGCGAGGACTCGCACAGATACGCAGTATTTT.

The chain employs TRBV5-4 and TRBJ2-2; 9 bases map to TRBD1. The V gene end was trimmed by 5 bases and the J gene end by 7 bases; junction bases not matched to a gene: 6. Germline values: CDR1 SGHNT, CDR2 YYREEE (reference sequence). This CDR3 region has 14 residues. The CDR3 is CASRRDREYGELFF. CDR3 DNA: TGTGCCAGCAGGCGGGACAGGGAGTACGGGGAGCTGTTTTTT.

The V gene is TRBV6-1, the J gene TRBJ1-2, with D uncertain. The CDR3 sequence is 12 residues long. Germline V gene data show CDR1 as MNHNS and CDR2 as SASEGT. V lost 0 bases, J lost 7 bases, and 6 bases lay in between. CDR3 bases: TGTGCCAGCAGTGAAGCGGCCGCTGGCTACACCTTC. As protein: CASSEAAAGYTF.

The rearrangement links TRBV9 to TRBJ2-2; 9 bases match TRBD2. CDR3 length equals 16 residues. V lost 4 bases and J lost 1; bases outside the gene matches: 5. In germline, CDR1 is SGDLS, CDR2 YYNGEE. The CDR3 DNA is TGTGCCAGCAGCCCGGGACTAGCTGGGAACACCGGGGAGCTGTTTTTT. It yields the protein CASSPGLAGNTGELFF.

This chain joins TRBV7-6 and TRBJ2-3, with D perhaps assigned TRBD1 or TRBD2 (5 bases each). The CDR3 is 14 amino acids. V was cut by 7 bases and J by 2 bases, with 13 bases left in between. From germline, CDR1 is SGHVS and CDR2 FNYEAQ. CDR3 sequence: CASTTKGATDTQYF. In nucleotides, the CDR3 is TGTGCCAGCACGACTAAAGGGGCCACAGATACGCAGTATTTT.

This chain uses TRBV29-1 with TRBJ2-2; D is ambiguous. Germline V gene sequence: CDR1 SQVTM, CDR2 ANQGSEA. The CDR3 loop spans 11 amino acids. Trimming removed 7 bases from V and 1 base from J, with 4 bases in between. CDR3 bases: TGCAGCGGAGGGAACACCGGGGAGCTGTTTTTT. Amino acid sequence: CSGGNTGELFF.

This clone was picked up a small number of times. V is TRBV30 and J is TRBJ2-7, with 11 bases matching TRBD2. CDR1 is GTSNPN and CDR2 is SVGIG in the germline V gene (reference sequence). V dropped 2 bases and J dropped 6; count of bases not matched to a gene: 6. This CDR3 is 14 amino acids long. The DNA for the CDR3 is TGTGCCTGGAGTCTAGGTACTAGCGGGAGCGAGCAGTACTTC. This encodes CAWSLGTSGSEQYF.

V and J are TRBV6-5 and TRBJ2-1; tentative D call: TRBD2 (5 bases). The CDR3 has 14 residues. The germline V gene has CDR1 MNHEY and CDR2 SVGAGI. Trimming pared 7 bases from V and 0 bases from J, leaving 10 bases between. The CDR3 coding sequence is TGTGCCAGCACGGAGCGGAGCTCCTACAATGAGCAGTTCTTC. As protein: CASTERSSYNEQFF.

This chain links TRBV5-1 with TRBJ2-3, with 9 bases lining up with TRBD1. Germline CDR1 is SGHRS and CDR2 is YFSETQ. The J segment lost 3 bases and the V segment lost 2 bases, leaving 1 base of the junction unmatched. The CDR3 spans 14 residues. This CDR3 reads CASSFGTGTDTQYF. CDR3 sequence (DNA): TGCGCCAGCAGCTTTGGGACAGGGACAGATACGCAGTATTTT.

This clone was detected a few times. This rearrangement joins TRBV9 to TRBJ2-3; perhaps TRBD2 as D (6 bases). The CDR3 is 16 residues long. V was cut by 1 base and J by 0 bases, with 12 bases left in between. Germline V lookup: CDR1 SGDLS, CDR2 YYNGEE. The CDR3 here is CASSVYGGPSTDTQYF. The CDR3 DNA sequence: TGTGCCAGCAGCGTATACGGGGGACCTAGCACAGATACGCAGTATTTT.

J is TRBJ2-7 and V is TRBV24-1; 8 bases match TRBD1. Germline CDR1 reads KGHDR; CDR2 reads SFDVKD. J gave up 2 bases and V 4 bases, and 6 bases lay outside the gene matches. This CDR3 has 15 amino acids. In DNA form, the CDR3 reads TGTGCCACCAGTGAGCGGACAGGGTCCCCCTACGAGCAGTACTTC. This translates into CATSERTGSPYEQYF.